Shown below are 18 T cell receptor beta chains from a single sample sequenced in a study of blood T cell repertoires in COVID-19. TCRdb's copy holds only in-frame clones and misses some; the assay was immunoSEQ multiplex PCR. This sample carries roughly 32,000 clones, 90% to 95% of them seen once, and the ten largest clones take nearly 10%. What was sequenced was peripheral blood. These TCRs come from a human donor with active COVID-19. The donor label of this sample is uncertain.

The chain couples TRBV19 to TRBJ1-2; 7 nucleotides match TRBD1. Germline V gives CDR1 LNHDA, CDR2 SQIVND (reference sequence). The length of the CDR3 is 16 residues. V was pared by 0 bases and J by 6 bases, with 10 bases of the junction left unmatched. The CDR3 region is CASSIDGQAPLHGYTF. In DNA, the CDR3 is TGTGCCAGTAGTATAGATGGACAGGCTCCGCTGCATGGCTACACCTTC.

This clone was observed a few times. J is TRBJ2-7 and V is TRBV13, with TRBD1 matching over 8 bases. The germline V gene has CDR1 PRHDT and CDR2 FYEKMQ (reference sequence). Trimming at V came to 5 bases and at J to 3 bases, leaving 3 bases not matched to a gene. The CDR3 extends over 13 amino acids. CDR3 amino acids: CASSRTGSYEQYF. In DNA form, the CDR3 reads TGTGCCAGCAGCCGGACAGGGAGCTACGAGCAGTACTTC.

The CDR3 here is CASSFRQGSLYGYTF. Here the CDR3 DNA reads TGTGCCAGCAGTTTCCGACAGGGGTCTCTCTATGGCTACACCTTC. V gene TRBV27 combines with J gene TRBJ1-2, with TRBD1 identical over 8 bases. Unmatched junction bases numbered 7, after V lost 3 bases and J lost 4 bases. The CDR3 runs to 15 residues. The germline CDR1 and CDR2 sequences are MNHEY and SMNVEV (reference sequence).

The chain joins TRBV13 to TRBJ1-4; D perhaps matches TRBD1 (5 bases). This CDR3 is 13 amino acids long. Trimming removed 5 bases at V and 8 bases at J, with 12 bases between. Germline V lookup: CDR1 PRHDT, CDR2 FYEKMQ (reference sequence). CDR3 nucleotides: TGTGCCAGCAGCCGTCTGGGGCAGGAAAAACTGTTTTTT. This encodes CASSRLGQEKLFF.

CDR3 DNA sequence: TGTGCCAGCAGCTTGCTGCGGGGGGCCCATACGCAGTATTTT. This translates into CASSLLRGAHTQYF. The chain carries TRBV5-5 and TRBJ2-3, with 8 bases identical to TRBD2. Trimming at V came to 1 base and at J to 7 bases, leaving 5 bases not matched to a gene. This CDR3 comprises 14 residues. Germline V gene sequence: CDR1 SGHKS, CDR2 YYEKEE (reference sequence).

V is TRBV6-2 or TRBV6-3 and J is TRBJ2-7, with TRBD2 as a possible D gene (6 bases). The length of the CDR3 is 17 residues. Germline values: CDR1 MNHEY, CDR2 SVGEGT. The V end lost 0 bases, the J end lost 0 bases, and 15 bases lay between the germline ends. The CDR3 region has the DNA TGTGCCAGCAGTTACTCAGGGACGGGACTCAGCTCCTACGAGCAGTACTTC. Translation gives CASSYSGTGLSSYEQYF.

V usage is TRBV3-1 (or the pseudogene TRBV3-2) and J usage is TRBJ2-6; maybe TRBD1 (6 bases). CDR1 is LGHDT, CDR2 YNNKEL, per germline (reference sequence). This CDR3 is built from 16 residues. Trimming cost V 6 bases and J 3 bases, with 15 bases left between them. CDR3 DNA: TGTGCCAGCAGTCCTCAGGGGATGGGTGGGGCCAACGTCCTGACTTTC. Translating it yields CASSPQGMGGANVLTF.

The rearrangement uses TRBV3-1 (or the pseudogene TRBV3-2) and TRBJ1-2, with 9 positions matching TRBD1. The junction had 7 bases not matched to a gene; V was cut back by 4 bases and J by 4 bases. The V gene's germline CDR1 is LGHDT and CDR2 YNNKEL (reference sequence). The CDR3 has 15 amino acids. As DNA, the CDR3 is TGTGCCAGCAGCCGACCCGGGACAGGGACCTATGGCTACACCTTC. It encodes CASSRPGTGTYGYTF.

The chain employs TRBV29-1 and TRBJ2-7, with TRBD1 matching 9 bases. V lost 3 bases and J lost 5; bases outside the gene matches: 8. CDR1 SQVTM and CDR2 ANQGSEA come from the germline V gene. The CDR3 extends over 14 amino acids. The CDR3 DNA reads TGCAGCGTTGAGGGGACAGGGACGGTCAACGAGCAGTACTTC. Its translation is CSVEGTGTVNEQYF.

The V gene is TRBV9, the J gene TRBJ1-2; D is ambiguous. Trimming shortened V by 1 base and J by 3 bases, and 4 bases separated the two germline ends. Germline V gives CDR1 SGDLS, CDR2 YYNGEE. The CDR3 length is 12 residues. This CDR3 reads CASSVSDYGYTF. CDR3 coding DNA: TGTGCCAGCAGCGTATCGGACTATGGCTACACCTTC.

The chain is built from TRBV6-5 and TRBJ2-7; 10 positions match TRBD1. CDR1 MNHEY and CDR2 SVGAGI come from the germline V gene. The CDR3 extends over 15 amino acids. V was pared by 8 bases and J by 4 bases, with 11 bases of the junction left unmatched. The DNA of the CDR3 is TGTGCCAGCCAGAGGGCGGGACAGGGGAATTACGAGCAGTACTTC. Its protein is CASQRAGQGNYEQYF.

CDR3 sequence reads: CASSLAGISNQPQHF. The CDR3 region has the DNA TGTGCCAGCAGCCTGGCAGGAATTAGCAATCAGCCCCAGCATTTT. The rearrangement joins TRBV27 to TRBJ1-5; D is unclear. Germline CDR1 reads MNHEY; CDR2 reads SMNVEV (reference sequence). Deletions cut 6 bases from V and 0 bases from J, with 12 bases between. This CDR3 is 15 amino acids long.

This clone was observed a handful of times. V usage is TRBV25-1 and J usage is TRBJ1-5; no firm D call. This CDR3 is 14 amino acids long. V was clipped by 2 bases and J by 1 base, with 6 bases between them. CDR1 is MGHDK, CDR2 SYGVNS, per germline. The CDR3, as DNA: TGTGCCAGCAGTGAAGGAGACAGCAATCAGCCCCAGCATTTT. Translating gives CASSEGDSNQPQHF.

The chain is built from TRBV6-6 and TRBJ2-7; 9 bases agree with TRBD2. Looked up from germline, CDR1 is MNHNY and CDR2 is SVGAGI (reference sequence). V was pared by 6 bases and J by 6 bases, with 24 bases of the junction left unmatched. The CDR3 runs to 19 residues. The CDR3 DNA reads TGTGCCAGCAGCTCTAAGAGGGGGTGGCTCGAGCGGGAGGAATCCGAGCAGTACTTC. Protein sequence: CASSSKRGWLEREESEQYF.

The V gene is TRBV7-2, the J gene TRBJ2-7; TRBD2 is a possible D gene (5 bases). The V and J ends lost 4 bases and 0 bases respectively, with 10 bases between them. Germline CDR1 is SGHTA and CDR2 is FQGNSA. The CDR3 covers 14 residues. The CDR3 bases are TGTGCCAGCAGCTCCATTCGGGACTCCTACGAGCAGTACTTC. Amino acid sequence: CASSSIRDSYEQYF.

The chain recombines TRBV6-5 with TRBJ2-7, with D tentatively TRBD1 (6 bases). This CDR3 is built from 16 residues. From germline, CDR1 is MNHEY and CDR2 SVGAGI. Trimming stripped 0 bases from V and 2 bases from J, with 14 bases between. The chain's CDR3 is CASSYSGRGITYEQYF. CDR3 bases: TGTGCCAGCAGTTACTCCGGCAGGGGAATTACCTACGAGCAGTACTTC.

The CDR3 DNA reads as TGTGCCAGCAGCCCGAGGCGGGGGGGAGTCAATGATACGCAGTATTTT. Translation: CASSPRRGGVNDTQYF. The chain has TRBV7-2 and TRBJ2-3; 9 bases are shared with TRBD2. V lost 5 bases, J lost 6 bases, and 12 bases stayed unmatched. Looked up from germline, CDR1 is SGHTA and CDR2 is FQGNSA. The length of the CDR3 is 16 residues.

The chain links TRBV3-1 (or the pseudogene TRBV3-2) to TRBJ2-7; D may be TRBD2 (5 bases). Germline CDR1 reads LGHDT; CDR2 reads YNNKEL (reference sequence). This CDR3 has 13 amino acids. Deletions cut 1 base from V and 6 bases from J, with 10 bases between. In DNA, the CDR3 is TGTGCCAGCAGCCAAGGCGGGCGGACCGAGCAGTACTTC. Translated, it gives CASSQGGRTEQYF.